This TCR beta chain was sequenced in a study of blood T cell repertoires in COVID-19. About the research overall: PBMCs, B-cell-depleted T cells, or T cells were the source of the cDNA or gDNA that made up the material.

V was trimmed by 1 base and J by 3 bases, leaving 7 bases between them. The CDR3 has 14 amino acids. Germline CDR1 and CDR2: SGHTA and FQGNSA. Per the original methods: Estimates of nucleated cell counts were drawn from the amplification of reference gene primers. Some clones are missing from TCRdb's copy, which holds only in-frame ones; the method was immunoSEQ multiplex PCR. V, J and clone size are taken as reported in that table, and D and trimming were inferred from the DNA itself. The profile shows over 90,000 clones, 75% to 90% of them singletons. The chain has TRBV7-2 and TRBJ2-1; D call uncertain. Source material: peripheral blood. The sequence derives from an elderly man with acute or convalescent COVID-19. This chain's CDR3 is CASSLGANYNEQFF. DNA of the CDR3: TGTGCCAGCAGCTTAGGGGCGAACTACAATGAGCAGTTCTTC. Drawing the rest from reference TRBV7-2 and TRBJ2-1, the complete variable domain is GAGVSQSPSNKVTEKGKDVELRCDPISGHTALYWYRQSLGQGLEFLIYFQGNSAPDKSGLPSDRFSAERTGGSVSTLTIQRTQQEDSAVYLCASSLGANYNEQFFGPGTRLTVL.